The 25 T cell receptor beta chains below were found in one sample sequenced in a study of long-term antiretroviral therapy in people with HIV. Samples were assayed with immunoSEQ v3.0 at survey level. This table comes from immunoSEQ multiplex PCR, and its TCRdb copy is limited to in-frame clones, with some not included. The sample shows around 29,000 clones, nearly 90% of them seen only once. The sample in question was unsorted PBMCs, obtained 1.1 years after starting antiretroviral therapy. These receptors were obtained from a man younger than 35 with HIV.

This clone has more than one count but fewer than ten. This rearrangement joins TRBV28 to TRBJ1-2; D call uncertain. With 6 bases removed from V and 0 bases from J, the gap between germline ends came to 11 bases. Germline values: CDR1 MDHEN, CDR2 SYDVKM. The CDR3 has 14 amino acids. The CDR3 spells CASSLAGTNYGYTF. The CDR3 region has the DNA TGTGCCAGCAGCCTCGCTGGAACTAACTATGGCTACACCTTC.

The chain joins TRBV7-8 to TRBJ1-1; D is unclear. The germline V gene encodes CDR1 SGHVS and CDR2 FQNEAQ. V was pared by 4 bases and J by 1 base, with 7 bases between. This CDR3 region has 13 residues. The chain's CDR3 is CASSSHTNTEAFF. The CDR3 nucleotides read TGTGCCAGCAGCTCCCACACGAACACTGAAGCTTTCTTT. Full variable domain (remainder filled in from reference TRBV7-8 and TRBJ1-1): GAGVSQSPRYKVAKRGQDVALRCDPISGHVSLFWYQQALGQGPEFLTYFQNEAQLDKSGLPSDRFFAERPEGSVSTLKIQRTQQEDSAVYLCASSSHTNTEAFFGQGTRLTVV.

CDR3 protein: CASSARGRNEQYF. CDR3 DNA sequence: TGTGCCAGCAGCGCGAGGGGTCGTAACGAGCAGTACTTC. J is TRBJ2-7 and V is TRBV9; D is tentatively TRBD1 or TRBD2 (5 bases each). Germline V gene sequence: CDR1 SGDLS, CDR2 YYNGEE. Trimming shortened V by 3 bases and J by 5 bases, and 12 bases separated the two germline ends. This CDR3 is built from 13 residues.

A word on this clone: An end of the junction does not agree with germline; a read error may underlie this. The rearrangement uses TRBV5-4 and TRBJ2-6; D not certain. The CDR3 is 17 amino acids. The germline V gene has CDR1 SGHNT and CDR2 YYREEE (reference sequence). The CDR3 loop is CASSLDGINSGANVLTF. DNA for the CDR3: TGTGCCAGCAGTTTGGACGGAATAAACTCTGGGGCCAACGTCCTGACTTTC.

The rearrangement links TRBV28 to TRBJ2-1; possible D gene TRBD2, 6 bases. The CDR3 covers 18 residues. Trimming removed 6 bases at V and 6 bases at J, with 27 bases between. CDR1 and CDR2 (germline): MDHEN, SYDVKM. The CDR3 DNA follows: TGTGCCAGCAGGGATTCCGGACTACTGGGGGGAATGAGCAATGAGCAGTTCTTC. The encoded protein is CASRDSGLLGGMSNEQFF.

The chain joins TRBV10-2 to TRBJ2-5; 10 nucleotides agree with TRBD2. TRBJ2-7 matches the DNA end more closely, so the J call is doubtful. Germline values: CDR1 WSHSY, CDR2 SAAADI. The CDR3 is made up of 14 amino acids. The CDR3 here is CASSEVAGGYEQYF. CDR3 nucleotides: TGCGCCAGCAGTGAAGTAGCGGGAGGCTACGAGCAGTACTTC.

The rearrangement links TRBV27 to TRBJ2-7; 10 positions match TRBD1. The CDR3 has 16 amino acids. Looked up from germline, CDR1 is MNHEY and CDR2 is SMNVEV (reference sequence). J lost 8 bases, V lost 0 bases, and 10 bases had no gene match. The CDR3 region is CASSLSPGQGKWKQYF. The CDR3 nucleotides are TGTGCCAGCAGTTTATCTCCGGGACAGGGGAAGTGGAAGCAGTACTTC.

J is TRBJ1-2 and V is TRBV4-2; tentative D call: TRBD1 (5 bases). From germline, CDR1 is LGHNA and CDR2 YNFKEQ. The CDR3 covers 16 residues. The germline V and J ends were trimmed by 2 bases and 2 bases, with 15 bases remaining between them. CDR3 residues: CASSQLGGDGNYGYTF. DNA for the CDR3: TGTGCCAGCAGCCAACTGGGGGGGGACGGGAACTATGGCTACACCTTC.

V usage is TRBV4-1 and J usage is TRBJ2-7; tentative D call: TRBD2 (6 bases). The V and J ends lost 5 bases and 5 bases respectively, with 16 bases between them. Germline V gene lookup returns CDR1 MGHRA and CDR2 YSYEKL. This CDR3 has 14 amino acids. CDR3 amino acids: CASSNQEGLNEQYF. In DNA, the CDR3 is TGCGCCAGCAGCAATCAGGAGGGTTTGAACGAGCAGTACTTC.

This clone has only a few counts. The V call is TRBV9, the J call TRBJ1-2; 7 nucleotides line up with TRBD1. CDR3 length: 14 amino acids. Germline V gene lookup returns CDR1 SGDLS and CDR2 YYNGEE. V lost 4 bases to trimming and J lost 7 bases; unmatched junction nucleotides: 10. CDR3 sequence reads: CASSPRTGEGGYTF. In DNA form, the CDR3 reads TGTGCCAGCAGCCCAAGGACAGGAGAGGGTGGCTACACCTTC.

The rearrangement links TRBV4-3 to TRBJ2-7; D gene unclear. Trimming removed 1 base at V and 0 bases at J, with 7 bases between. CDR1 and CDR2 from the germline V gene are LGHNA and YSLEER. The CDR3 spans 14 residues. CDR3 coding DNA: TGCGCCAGCAGCCAAGTGGGCGGCTCCTACGAGCAGTACTTC. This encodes CASSQVGGSYEQYF.

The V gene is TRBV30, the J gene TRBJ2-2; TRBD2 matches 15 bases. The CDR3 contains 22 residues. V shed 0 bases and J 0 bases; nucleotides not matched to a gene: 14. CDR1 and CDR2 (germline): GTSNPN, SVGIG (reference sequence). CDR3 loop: CAWSVGLAGGMRGKPNTGELFF. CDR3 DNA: TGTGCCTGGAGTGTAGGACTAGCGGGGGGGATGAGGGGGAAGCCGAACACCGGGGAGCTGTTTTTT.

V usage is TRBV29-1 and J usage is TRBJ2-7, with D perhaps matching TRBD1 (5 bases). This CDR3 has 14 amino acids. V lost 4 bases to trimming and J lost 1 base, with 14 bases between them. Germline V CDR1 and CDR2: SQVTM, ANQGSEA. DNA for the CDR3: TGCAGCGTTGCGCCAGGGCGAAGTTCCTACGAGCAGTACTTC. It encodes CSVAPGRSSYEQYF.

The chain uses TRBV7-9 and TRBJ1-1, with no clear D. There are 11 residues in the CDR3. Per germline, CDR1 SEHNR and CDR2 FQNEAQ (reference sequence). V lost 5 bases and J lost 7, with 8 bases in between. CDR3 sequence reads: CASSPGIEAFF. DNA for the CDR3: TGTGCCAGCAGCCCCGGAATTGAAGCTTTCTTT. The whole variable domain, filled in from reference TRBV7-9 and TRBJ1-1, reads DTGVSQNPRHKITKRGQNVTFRCDPISEHNRLYWYRQTLGQGPEFLTYFQNEAQLEKSRLLSDRFSAERPKGSFSTLEIQRTEQGDSAMYLCASSPGIEAFFGQGTRLTVV.

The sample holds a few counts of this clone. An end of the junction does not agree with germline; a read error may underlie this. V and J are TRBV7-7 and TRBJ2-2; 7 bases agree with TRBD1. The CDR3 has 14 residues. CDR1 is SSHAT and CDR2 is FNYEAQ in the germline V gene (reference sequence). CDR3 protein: CASSSHRGRGELFF. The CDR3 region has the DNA TGTGCTAGCAGCTCCCACAGGGGTCGAGGGGAGCTGTTTTTT.

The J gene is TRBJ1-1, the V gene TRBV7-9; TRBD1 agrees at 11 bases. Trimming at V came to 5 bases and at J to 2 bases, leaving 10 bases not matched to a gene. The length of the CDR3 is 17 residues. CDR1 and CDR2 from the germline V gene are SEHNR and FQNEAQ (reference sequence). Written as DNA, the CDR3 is TGTGCCAGCAGCCGAATTGGGACAGGGGGGAGAAACACTGAAGCTTTCTTT. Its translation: CASSRIGTGGRNTEAFF.

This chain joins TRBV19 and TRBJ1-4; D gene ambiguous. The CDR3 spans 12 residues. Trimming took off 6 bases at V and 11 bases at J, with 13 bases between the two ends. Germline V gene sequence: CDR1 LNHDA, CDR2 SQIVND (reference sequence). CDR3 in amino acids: CASRKGPEKLFF. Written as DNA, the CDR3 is TGTGCCAGTAGGAAGGGCCCTGAGAAACTGTTTTTT.

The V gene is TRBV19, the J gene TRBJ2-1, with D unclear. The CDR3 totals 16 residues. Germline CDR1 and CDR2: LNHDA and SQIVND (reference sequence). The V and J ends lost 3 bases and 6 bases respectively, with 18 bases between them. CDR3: CASSITFRTASNEQFF. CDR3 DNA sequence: TGTGCCAGTAGTATCACCTTCAGAACGGCTTCCAATGAGCAGTTCTTC.

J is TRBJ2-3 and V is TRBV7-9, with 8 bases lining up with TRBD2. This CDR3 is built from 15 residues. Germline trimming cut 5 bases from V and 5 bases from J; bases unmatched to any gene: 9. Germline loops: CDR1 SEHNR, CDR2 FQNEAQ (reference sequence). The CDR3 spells CASSPSGPTGDTQYF. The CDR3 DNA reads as TGTGCCAGCAGCCCTAGCGGGCCTACGGGAGATACGCAGTATTTT.

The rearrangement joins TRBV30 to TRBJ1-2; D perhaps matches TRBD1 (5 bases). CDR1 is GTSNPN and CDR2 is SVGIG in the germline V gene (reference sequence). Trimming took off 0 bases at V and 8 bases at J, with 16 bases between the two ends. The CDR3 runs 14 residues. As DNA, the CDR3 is TGTGCCTGGAGTGTACGGGGGGTTACCCACGGCTACACCTTC. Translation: CAWSVRGVTHGYTF.

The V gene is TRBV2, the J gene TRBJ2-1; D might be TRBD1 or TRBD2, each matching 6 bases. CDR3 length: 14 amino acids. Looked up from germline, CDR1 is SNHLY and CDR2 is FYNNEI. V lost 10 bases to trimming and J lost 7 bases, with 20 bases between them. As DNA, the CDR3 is TGTGCCATCCTTAAAGGGGGGCGCTCGAATGAGCAGTTCTTC. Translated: CAILKGGRSNEQFF.

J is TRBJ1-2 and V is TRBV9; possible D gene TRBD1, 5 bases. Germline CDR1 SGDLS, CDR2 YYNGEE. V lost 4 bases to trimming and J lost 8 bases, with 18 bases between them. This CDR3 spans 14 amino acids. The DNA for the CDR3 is TGTGCCAGCAGCCCTGAGGGGACCCGAAGGGGCTACACCTTC. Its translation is CASSPEGTRRGYTF. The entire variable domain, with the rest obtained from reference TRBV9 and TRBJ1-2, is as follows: DSGVTQTPKHLITATGQRVTLRCSPRSGDLSVYWYQQSLDQGLQFLIQYYNGEERAKGNILERFSAQQFPDLHSELNLSSLELGDSALYFCASSPEGTRRGYTFGSGTRLTVV.

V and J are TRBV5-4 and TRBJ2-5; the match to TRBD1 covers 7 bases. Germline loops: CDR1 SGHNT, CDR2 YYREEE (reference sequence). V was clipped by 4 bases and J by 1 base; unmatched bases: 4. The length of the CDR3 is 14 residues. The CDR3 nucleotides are TGTGCCAGCAGCCTGGGACAGACCCAAGAGACCCAGTACTTC. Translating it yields CASSLGQTQETQYF.

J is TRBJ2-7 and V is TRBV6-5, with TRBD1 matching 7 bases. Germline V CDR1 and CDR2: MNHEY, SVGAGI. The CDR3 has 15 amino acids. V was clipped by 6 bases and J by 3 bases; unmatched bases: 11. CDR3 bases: TGTGCCAGCAGCCCCACAGGGGCCAGAGTCTACGAGCAGTACTTC. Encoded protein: CASSPTGARVYEQYF.

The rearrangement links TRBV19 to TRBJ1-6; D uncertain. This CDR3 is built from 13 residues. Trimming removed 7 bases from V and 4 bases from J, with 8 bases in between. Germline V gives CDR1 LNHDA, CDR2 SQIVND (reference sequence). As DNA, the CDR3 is TGTGCCAGTAACGTCAGATATAATTCACCCCTCCACTTT. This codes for CASNVRYNSPLHF.